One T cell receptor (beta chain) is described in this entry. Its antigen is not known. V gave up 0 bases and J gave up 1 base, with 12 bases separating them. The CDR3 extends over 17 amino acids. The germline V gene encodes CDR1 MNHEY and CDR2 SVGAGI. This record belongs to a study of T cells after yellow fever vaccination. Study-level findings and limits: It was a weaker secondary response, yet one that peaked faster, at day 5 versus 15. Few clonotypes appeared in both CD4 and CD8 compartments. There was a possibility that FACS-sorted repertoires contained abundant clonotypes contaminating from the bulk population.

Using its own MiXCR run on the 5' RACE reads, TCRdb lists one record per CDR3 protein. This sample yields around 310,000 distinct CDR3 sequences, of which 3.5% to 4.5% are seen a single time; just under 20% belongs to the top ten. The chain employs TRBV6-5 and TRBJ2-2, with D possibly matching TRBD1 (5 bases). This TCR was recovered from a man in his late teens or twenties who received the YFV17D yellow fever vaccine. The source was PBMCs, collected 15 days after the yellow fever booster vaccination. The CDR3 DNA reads TGTGCCAGCAGTTACTCGATAGGTCAGGGGAACACCGGGGAGCTGTTTTTT. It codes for CASSYSIGQGNTGELFF.